These 10 T cell receptor beta chains were all obtained from the same sample, sequenced in a study of identical twins. TCRdb itself ran the 5' RACE reads through MiXCR, one entry per CDR3 protein. The table includes approximately 890,000 distinct CDR3 sequences, over 9% detected once. The sample was also linked to a second study, of yellow fever vaccine responses in identical twins.

Specimen: PBMCs. These receptors were obtained from a woman aged 18-29 years in good health.

Only a few counts were recorded for this clonotype. The J gene is TRBJ2-1, the V gene TRBV20-1; 9 nucleotides line up with TRBD1. The ends lost 0 bases at V and 8 bases at J; junction bases unmatched: 8. This CDR3 spans 15 amino acids. CDR1 DFQATT and CDR2 SNEGSKA come from the germline V gene (reference sequence). CDR3 protein: CSARDVTGGLHEQFF. CDR3 DNA sequence: TGCAGTGCTAGAGATGTCACAGGGGGCCTGCATGAGCAGTTCTTC.

The rearrangement links TRBV18 to TRBJ2-7; the match to TRBD2 covers 13 bases. Trimming cost V 6 bases and J 0 bases; bases outside gene matches: 5. This CDR3 contains 16 residues. Germline V lookup: CDR1 KGHSH, CDR2 LQKENI. CDR3 protein: CASSQTSGGPSYEQYV. CDR3 coding DNA: TGTGCCAGCTCCCAGACTAGCGGGGGGCCCTCCTACGAGCAGTACGTC.

This clonotype was seen only a few times. The rearrangement joins TRBV6-5 to TRBJ1-1; possible D gene TRBD1, 6 bases. This CDR3 has 12 residues. V gave up 7 bases and J gave up 1 base, with 7 bases separating them. CDR1 is MNHEY and CDR2 is SVGAGI in the germline V gene. The CDR3 loop reads CASIRGNTEAFF. CDR3 nucleotides: TGTGCCAGCATCAGGGGGAACACTGAAGCTTTCTTT.

This clonotype was detected many times. The chain is built from TRBV9 and TRBJ2-3; a weak D match, TRBD2 (6 bases). The CDR3 totals 13 residues. Germline V gene data show CDR1 as SGDLS and CDR2 as YYNGEE. V was clipped by 4 bases and J by 6 bases, with 12 bases between them. The CDR3 reads CASSPPAGDTQYF. CDR3 DNA: TGTGCCAGCAGCCCTCCGGCGGGGGATACGCAGTATTTT.

There are a few counts of this clonotype. The rearrangement joins TRBV12-3 or TRBV12-4 to TRBJ2-3; D uncertain. The CDR3 has 14 residues. The germline V and J ends were trimmed by 4 bases and 2 bases, with 10 bases remaining between them. DNA of the CDR3: TGTGCCAGCAGTTCTTACCACCACACAGATACGCAGTATTTT. Protein sequence: CASSSYHHTDTQYF.

The chain links TRBV6-1 to TRBJ1-2; no clear D. The CDR3 length is 11 residues. Per the germline V gene, CDR1 is MNHNS and CDR2 is SASEGT. Trimming removed 6 bases at V and 4 bases at J, with 6 bases between. The CDR3 spells CASREGYGYTF. Written as DNA, the CDR3 is TGTGCCAGCAGGGAGGGCTATGGCTACACCTTC.

This clonotype was recorded a few times. The rearrangement uses TRBV11-3 and TRBJ2-1; 8 bases are a match to TRBD1. Germline V gene sequence: CDR1 SGHNT, CDR2 YENEEA. CDR3 length equals 17 residues. Unmatched junction bases numbered 18, after V lost 4 bases and J lost 10 bases. The CDR3 coding sequence is TGTGCCAGCAGCTCACCGGGACAGGCGACTTCCAGAACCGAGCAGTTCTTC. Its protein product is CASSSPGQATSRTEQFF.

In this sample, this clonotype turned up a few times. The junction and the germline gene differ at one end; a read error may be behind it. CDR3 nucleotides: TGTGCCAGCAACCAACTTCGGGACTCCATGAACACTGAAGCTTTCTTT. Translated: CASNQLRDSMNTEAFF. The gene calls are TRBV3-1 and TRBJ1-1; the D gene is possibly TRBD1 (5 bases). The CDR3 length is 16 residues. Germline loops: CDR1 LGHDT, CDR2 YNNKEL (reference sequence).

The genes are TRBV10-3 and TRBJ2-7; D might be TRBD2 (5 bases). Germline CDR1 and CDR2: ENHRY and SYGVKD. The CDR3 has 13 amino acids. The V end lost 4 bases, the J end lost 7 bases, and 14 bases lay between the germline ends. In DNA form, the CDR3 reads TGTGCCATCAGTGGAACAGCCCCGGGGGAGCAGTACGTC. Residues: CAISGTAPGEQYV.

This clonotype was counted a few times. The gene calls are TRBV6-6 and TRBJ2-2, with a possible D match to TRBD2 (5 bases). The CDR3 has 12 amino acids. Germline V gene sequence: CDR1 MNHNY, CDR2 SVGAGI (reference sequence). V dropped 10 bases and J dropped 4 bases, with 10 bases sitting between them. The CDR3 nucleotides read TGTGCCAACCTGGGGAGCACCGGGGAGCTGTTTTTT. This encodes CANLGSTGELFF.